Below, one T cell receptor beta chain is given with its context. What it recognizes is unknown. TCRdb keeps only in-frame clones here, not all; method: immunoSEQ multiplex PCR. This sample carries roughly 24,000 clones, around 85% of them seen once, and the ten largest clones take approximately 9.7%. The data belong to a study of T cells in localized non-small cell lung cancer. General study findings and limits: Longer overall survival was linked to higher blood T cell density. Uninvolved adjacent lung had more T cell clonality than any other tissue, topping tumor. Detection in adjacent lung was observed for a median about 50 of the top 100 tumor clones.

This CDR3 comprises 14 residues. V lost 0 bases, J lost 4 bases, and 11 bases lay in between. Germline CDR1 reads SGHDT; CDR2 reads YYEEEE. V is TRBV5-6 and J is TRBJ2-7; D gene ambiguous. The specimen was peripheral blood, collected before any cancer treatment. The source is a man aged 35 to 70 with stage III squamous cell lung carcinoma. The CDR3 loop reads CASSLGAARYEQYV. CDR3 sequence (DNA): TGTGCCAGCAGCTTGGGTGCAGCGCGTTACGAGCAGTACGTC.